The sequence of this T cell receptor beta chain was determined in a study of lymphopenia after photon versus proton radiotherapy. Overall study findings and caveats: Post-nadir diversity loss with photons came from oligoclonal expansion, particularly CD8+ Temra cells. Survival link was tested only in deceased patients; proton benefit remains a possibility.

Clones were read by immunoSEQ multiplex PCR, and TCRdb kept only the in-frame ones, dropping some. The sample lists some 55,000 clones; around 83% were seen once. Per germline, CDR1 MNHNY and CDR2 SVGAGI (reference sequence). The CDR3 has 16 residues. V lost 0 bases, J lost 6 bases, and 7 bases stayed unmatched. A remark on this clone: What it binds is not known.

The TCR was taken from a man in his forties or fifties with gastric cancer. The material sequenced was peripheral blood, taken from a patient treated with photon-based radiotherapy. The chain is built from TRBV6-6 and TRBJ1-5, with 8 bases matching TRBD1. The CDR3 loop reads CASSYSSGTGGQPQHF. CDR3 coding DNA: TGTGCCAGCAGTTACTCATCCGGGACAGGAGGTCAGCCCCAGCATTTT.